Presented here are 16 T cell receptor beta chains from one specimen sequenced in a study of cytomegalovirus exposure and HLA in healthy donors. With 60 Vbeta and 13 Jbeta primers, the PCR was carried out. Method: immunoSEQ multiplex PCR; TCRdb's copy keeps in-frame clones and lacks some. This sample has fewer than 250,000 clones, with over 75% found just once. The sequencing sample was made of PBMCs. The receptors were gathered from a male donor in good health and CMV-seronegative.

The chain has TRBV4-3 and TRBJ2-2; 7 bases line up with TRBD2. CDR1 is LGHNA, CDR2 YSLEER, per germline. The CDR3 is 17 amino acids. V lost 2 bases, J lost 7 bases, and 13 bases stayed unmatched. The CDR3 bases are TGCGCCAGCAGCCAAAGCGGGACGGCGGATCAAGGCGGGGAGCTGTTTTTT. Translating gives CASSQSGTADQGGELFF.

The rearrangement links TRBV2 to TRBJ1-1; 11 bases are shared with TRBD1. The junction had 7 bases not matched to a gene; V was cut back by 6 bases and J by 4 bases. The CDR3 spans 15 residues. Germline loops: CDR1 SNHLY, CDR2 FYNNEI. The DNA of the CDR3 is TGTGCCAGCAGAACCGCAGGGACAGGGGGCACTGAAGCTTTCTTT. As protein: CASRTAGTGGTEAFF.

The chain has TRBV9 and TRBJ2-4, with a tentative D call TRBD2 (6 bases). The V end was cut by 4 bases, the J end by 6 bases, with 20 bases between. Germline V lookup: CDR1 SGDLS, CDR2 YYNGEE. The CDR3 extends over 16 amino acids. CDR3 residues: CASSPLGLGNGNIQYF. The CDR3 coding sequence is TGTGCCAGCAGCCCCCTGGGACTGGGGAACGGAAACATTCAGTACTTC. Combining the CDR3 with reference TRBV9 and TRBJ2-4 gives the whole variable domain DSGVTQTPKHLITATGQRVTLRCSPRSGDLSVYWYQQSLDQGLQFLIQYYNGEERAKGNILERFSAQQFPDLHSELNLSSLELGDSALYFCASSPLGLGNGNIQYFGAGTRLSVL.

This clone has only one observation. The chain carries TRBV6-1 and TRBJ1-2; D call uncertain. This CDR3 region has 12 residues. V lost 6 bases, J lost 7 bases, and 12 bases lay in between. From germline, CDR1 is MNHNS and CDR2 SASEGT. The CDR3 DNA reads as TGTGCCAGCAGACCACTAACCGGTGGCTACACCTTC. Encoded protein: CASRPLTGGYTF.

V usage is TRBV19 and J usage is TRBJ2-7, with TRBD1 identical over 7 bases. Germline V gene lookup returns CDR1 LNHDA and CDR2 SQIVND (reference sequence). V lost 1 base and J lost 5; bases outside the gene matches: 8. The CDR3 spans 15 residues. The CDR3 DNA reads TGTGCCAGTAGTATAGGATTGAGAGGGGGCGACGAGCAGTACTTC. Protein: CASSIGLRGGDEQYF.

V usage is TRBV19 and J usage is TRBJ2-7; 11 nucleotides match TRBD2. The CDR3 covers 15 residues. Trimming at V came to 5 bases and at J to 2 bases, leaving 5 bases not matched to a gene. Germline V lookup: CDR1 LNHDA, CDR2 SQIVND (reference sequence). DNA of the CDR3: TGTGCCAGTAGTCTGCCGGGACTAGCGGCCTACGAGCAGTACTTC. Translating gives CASSLPGLAAYEQYF.

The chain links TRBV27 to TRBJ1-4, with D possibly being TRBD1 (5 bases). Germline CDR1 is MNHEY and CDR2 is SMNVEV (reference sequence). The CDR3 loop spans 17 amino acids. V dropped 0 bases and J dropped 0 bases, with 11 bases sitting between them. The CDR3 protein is CASSLSWGDATNEKLFF. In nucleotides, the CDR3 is TGTGCCAGCAGTTTATCGTGGGGGGACGCAACTAATGAAAAACTGTTTTTT.

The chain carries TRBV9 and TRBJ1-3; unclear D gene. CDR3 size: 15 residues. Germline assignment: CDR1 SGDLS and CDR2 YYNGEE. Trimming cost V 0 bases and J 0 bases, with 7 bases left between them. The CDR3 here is CASSVEGSSGNTIYF. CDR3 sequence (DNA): TGTGCCAGCAGCGTAGAAGGGAGCTCTGGAAACACCATATATTTT.

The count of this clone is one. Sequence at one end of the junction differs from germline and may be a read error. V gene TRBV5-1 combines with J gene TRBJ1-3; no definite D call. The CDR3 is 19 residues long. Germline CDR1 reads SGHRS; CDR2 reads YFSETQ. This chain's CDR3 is CASSLSPATSPSSGSTIYF. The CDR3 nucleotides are TGCGCCAGCAGCTTGAGTCCAGCCACCTCGCCTAGCTCTGGAAGCACCATATATTTT.

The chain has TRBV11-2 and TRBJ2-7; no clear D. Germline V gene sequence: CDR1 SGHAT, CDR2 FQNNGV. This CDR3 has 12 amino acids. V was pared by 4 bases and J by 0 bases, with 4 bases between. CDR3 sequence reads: CASSSSSYEQYF. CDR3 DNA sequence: TGTGCCAGCAGCTCCTCCTCCTACGAGCAGTACTTC.

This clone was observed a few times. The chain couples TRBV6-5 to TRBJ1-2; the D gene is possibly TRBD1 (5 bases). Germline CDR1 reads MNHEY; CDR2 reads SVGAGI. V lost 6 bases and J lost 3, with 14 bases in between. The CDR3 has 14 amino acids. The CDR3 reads CASSPGGEDYGYTF. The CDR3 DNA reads TGTGCCAGCAGCCCCGGAGGGGAGGACTATGGCTACACCTTC.

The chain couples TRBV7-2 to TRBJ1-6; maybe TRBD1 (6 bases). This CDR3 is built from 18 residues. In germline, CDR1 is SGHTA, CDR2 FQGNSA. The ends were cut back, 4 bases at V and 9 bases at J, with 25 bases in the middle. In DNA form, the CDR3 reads TGTGCCAGCAGCTCGACCCGGCAGGGGTTACTAACTAGTTCACCCCTCCACTTT. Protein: CASSSTRQGLLTSSPLHF. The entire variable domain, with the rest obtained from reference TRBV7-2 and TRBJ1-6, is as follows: GAGVSQSPSNKVTEKGKDVELRCDPISGHTALYWYRQSLGQGLEFLIYFQGNSAPDKSGLPSDRFSAERTGGSVSTLTIQRTQQEDSAVYLCASSSTRQGLLTSSPLHFGNGTRLTVT.

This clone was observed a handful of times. As DNA, the CDR3 is TGTGCCAGCAGGGACTTTATCGGCGAGCAGTACTTC. This encodes CASRDFIGEQYF. The chain couples TRBV27 to TRBJ2-7; TRBD2 is a possible D gene (5 bases). The V and J ends lost 6 bases and 6 bases respectively, with 12 bases between them. CDR1 and CDR2 from the germline V gene are MNHEY and SMNVEV (reference sequence). The CDR3 covers 12 residues.

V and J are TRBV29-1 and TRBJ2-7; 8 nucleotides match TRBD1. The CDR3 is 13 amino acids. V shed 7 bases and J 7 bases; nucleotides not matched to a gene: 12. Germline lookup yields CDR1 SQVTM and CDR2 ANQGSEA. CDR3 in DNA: TGCAGCGCCAGGAGCCAGGGGGCGAGGGAGCAGTACTTC. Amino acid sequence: CSARSQGAREQYF.

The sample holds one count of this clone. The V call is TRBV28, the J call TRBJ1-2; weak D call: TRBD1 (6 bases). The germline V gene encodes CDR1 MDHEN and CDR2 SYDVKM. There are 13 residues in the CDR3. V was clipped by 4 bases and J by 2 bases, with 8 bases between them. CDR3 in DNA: TGTGCCAGCAGTTCCGGACAGAACTATGGCTACACCTTC. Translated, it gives CASSSGQNYGYTF.

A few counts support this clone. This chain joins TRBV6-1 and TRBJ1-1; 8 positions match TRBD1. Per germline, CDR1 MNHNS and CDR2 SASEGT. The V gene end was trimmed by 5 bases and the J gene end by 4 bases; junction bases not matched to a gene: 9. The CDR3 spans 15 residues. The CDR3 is CASSPHQDRVTEAFF. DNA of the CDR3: TGTGCCAGCAGTCCACACCAGGACAGGGTCACTGAAGCTTTCTTT.